The next 32 T cell receptor beta chains were all read from a single sample in a study of shared clonotypes between healthy human individuals. Some clones are missing from TCRdb's copy, which holds only in-frame ones; the method was immunoSEQ multiplex PCR. The data hold about 2 million clones, with about 95% observed a single time. CD45RO-negative CD8 cells positively selected for CCR7 made up the naive population, which excluded terminally differentiated effector memory CD45RA+ cells. The sequenced sample was naive CD8+ T cells sorted from blood. All receptors come from a man aged 18-30 years in good health.

V and J are TRBV18 and TRBJ1-5; 8 positions agree with TRBD1. CDR3 length: 13 residues. V shed 6 bases, J shed 8 bases, and the junction held 6 bases outside the gene matches. The germline V gene encodes CDR1 KGHSH and CDR2 LQKENI. CDR3 residues: CASSPDRGEPQHF. The CDR3 bases are TGTGCCAGCTCCCCAGACAGGGGAGAGCCCCAGCATTTT.

In this sample, this clone turned up a few times. V and J are TRBV28 and TRBJ1-2; D is undetermined. The V gene lost 3 bases and the J gene lost 5 bases, with 10 bases spanning the gap. The CDR3 is made up of 13 amino acids. Germline CDR1 reads MDHEN; CDR2 reads SYDVKM. CDR3 sequence: CASSLVAGYGYTF. For the CDR3, the DNA is TGTGCCAGCAGTTTGGTGGCAGGTTATGGCTACACCTTC.

CDR3 sequence (DNA): TGTGCCAGCAGCCCACACGCAGGGAATGGCTACACCTTC. It encodes CASSPHAGNGYTF. The chain recombines TRBV7-9 with TRBJ1-2; weak D call: TRBD1 (5 bases). Trimming shortened V by 5 bases and J by 6 bases, and 13 bases separated the two germline ends. Germline CDR1 is SEHNR and CDR2 is FQNEAQ (reference sequence). This CDR3 is 13 amino acids long.

The gene calls are TRBV18 and TRBJ2-5; D unresolved. Germline CDR1 KGHSH, CDR2 LQKENI. CDR3 length equals 14 residues. Trimming cost V 6 bases and J 3 bases, with 14 bases left between them. CDR3 DNA sequence: TGTGCCAGCTCTCAATGGGGTTCGGAAGAGACCCAGTACTTC. Protein: CASSQWGSEETQYF.

The sample holds one count of this clone. V is TRBV7-9 and J is TRBJ2-1, with 13 bases lining up with TRBD2. The germline gives CDR1 SEHNR, CDR2 FQNEAQ (reference sequence). The CDR3 sequence is 18 residues long. The J segment lost 8 bases and the V segment lost 3 bases, leaving 13 bases of the junction unmatched. The DNA for the CDR3 is TGTGCCAGCAGCTTCGCACTAGCGGGGGGGCCGCCGGCCGATGAGCAGTTCTTC. This sequence encodes CASSFALAGGPPADEQFF.

A word on this clone: Additional DNA sequences in this sample encode the identical CDR3. The chain combines TRBV4-3 with TRBJ2-7; 10 nucleotides match TRBD2. The CDR3 covers 14 residues. V trimming: 4 bases; J trimming: 3 bases; junction bases outside the gene matches: 3. Germline V gene data show CDR1 as LGHNA and CDR2 as YSLEER. CDR3 in DNA: TGCGCCAGCAGCCCTAGCGGGAGAGGCTACGAGCAGTACTTC. This encodes CASSPSGRGYEQYF.

Comments on this clone: This same CDR3 is encoded by further DNA sequences in the sample. This chain uses TRBV13 with TRBJ2-2; D remains ambiguous. V was cut by 2 bases and J by 6 bases, with 7 bases left in between. Germline CDR1 PRHDT, CDR2 FYEKMQ (reference sequence). This CDR3 comprises 13 residues. The CDR3 DNA is TGTGCCAGCAGCTTAAGTTTAGCCGGGGAGCTGTTTTTT. Translated: CASSLSLAGELFF.

This rearrangement joins TRBV6-6 to TRBJ2-5; TRBD2 matches at 8 bases. The V gene's germline CDR1 is MNHNY and CDR2 SVGAGI (reference sequence). The CDR3 loop spans 14 amino acids. V lost 6 bases, J lost 4 bases, and 7 bases stayed unmatched. CDR3 region: CASSQLAVLETQYF. For the CDR3, the DNA is TGTGCCAGCAGCCAACTAGCGGTTCTAGAGACCCAGTACTTC.

The chain couples TRBV5-4 to TRBJ2-5, with TRBD2 matching over 10 bases. J gave up 3 bases and V 2 bases, and 1 base lay outside the gene matches. Germline loops: CDR1 SGHNT, CDR2 YYREEE (reference sequence). The CDR3 is 14 amino acids. CDR3 sequence (DNA): TGTGCCAGCAGCTTAGCGGGGGGGAAAGAGACCCAGTACTTC. Encoded protein: CASSLAGGKETQYF.

The rearrangement joins TRBV7-9 to TRBJ1-2; TRBD1 might be the D (6 bases). V was trimmed by 0 bases and J by 3 bases, leaving 8 bases between them. The CDR3 covers 14 residues. The germline gives CDR1 SEHNR, CDR2 FQNEAQ (reference sequence). CDR3: CASSLAGAYYGYTF. In nucleotides, the CDR3 is TGTGCCAGCAGCTTAGCGGGGGCTTACTATGGCTACACCTTC.

The genes are TRBV5-1 and TRBJ2-7; TRBD1 matches 10 bases. The trim removed 3 bases at V and 9 bases at J, leaving 12 bases unmatched. Germline-derived CDR1 and CDR2 are SGHRS and YFSETQ. CDR3 length equals 15 residues. The CDR3: CASSSSGTGELRQYF. CDR3 DNA sequence: TGCGCCAGCAGCTCCTCCGGGACAGGGGAACTAAGGCAGTACTTC. The whole variable domain, filled in from reference TRBV5-1 and TRBJ2-7, reads KAGVTQTPRYLIKTRGQQVTLSCSPISGHRSVSWYQQTPGQGLQFLFEYFSETQRNKGNFPGRFSGRQFSNSRSEMNVSTLELGDSALYLCASSSSGTGELRQYFGPGTRLTVT.

The V gene is TRBV5-6, the J gene TRBJ2-7, with D tentatively TRBD2 (5 bases). The CDR3 consists of 14 residues. The ends were cut back, 2 bases at V and 6 bases at J, with 15 bases in the middle. Germline V lookup: CDR1 SGHDT, CDR2 YYEEEE. CDR3 protein: CASSFGNNPTEQYF. For the CDR3, the DNA is TGTGCCAGCAGCTTCGGGAACAACCCTACCGAGCAGTACTTC.

The rearrangement uses TRBV28 and TRBJ1-1; D not certain. The CDR3 runs to 11 residues. Looked up from germline, CDR1 is MDHEN and CDR2 is SYDVKM. The V end was cut by 6 bases, the J end by 6 bases, with 8 bases between. The CDR3 DNA is TGTGCCAGCAGCCTAGGACCTGAAGCTTTCTTT. As protein: CASSLGPEAFF.

The chain has TRBV6-1 and TRBJ2-7; D may be TRBD2 (6 bases). Germline-derived CDR1 and CDR2 are MNHNS and SASEGT. Trimming pared 4 bases from V and 2 bases from J, leaving 15 bases between. This CDR3 spans 15 amino acids. The CDR3 DNA sequence: TGTGCCAGCAGTGTTTCGTTGTGGGAGGCCTACGAGCAGTACTTC. Translating it yields CASSVSLWEAYEQYF.

This chain joins TRBV5-1 and TRBJ1-4; possibly TRBD1 for D (5 bases). The CDR3 contains 17 residues. Germline assignment: CDR1 SGHRS and CDR2 YFSETQ. V was cut by 0 bases and J by 0 bases, with 12 bases left in between. The CDR3 coding sequence is TGCGCCAGCAGCTTGGACAGGACGCCTGCAACTAATGAAAAACTGTTTTTT. The encoded protein is CASSLDRTPATNEKLFF.

This clone has only one observation. The chain combines TRBV5-4 with TRBJ2-3, with 11 bases matching TRBD2. The CDR3 is 14 amino acids. Unmatched junction bases numbered 8, after V lost 9 bases and J lost 5 bases. Per germline, CDR1 SGHNT and CDR2 YYREEE (reference sequence). The CDR3 DNA reads TGTGCCACCTCCGAACTAGCGGGAGAAGATACGCAGTATTTT. This sequence encodes CATSELAGEDTQYF.

The V and J genes are TRBV18 and TRBJ2-7; D is ambiguous. Between the trimmed V and J ends, which lost 0 bases and 0 bases, there was a span of 9 bases. Per the germline V gene, CDR1 is KGHSH and CDR2 is LQKENI. The CDR3 length is 15 residues. CDR3 nucleotides: TGTGCCAGCTCACCACCGGACGGTACCTCCTACGAGCAGTACTTC. Protein: CASSPPDGTSYEQYF.

The V gene is TRBV28, the J gene TRBJ2-5; a possible D gene is TRBD1 (6 bases). V was clipped by 4 bases and J by 0 bases, with 15 bases between them. Looked up from germline, CDR1 is MDHEN and CDR2 is SYDVKM. The CDR3 totals 16 residues. DNA for the CDR3: TGTGCCAGCAGTTCGCCCCGGGACACCTACCAAGAGACCCAGTACTTC. Protein sequence: CASSSPRDTYQETQYF.

The CDR3 DNA sequence: TGCGCCAGCAGCCCGGGACAAGATAATTCACCCCTCCACTTT. Its protein is CASSPGQDNSPLHF. V and J are TRBV4-1 and TRBJ1-6, with D perhaps TRBD1 (6 bases). Germline values: CDR1 MGHRA, CDR2 YSYEKL. Trimming stripped 4 bases from V and 5 bases from J, with 9 bases between. This CDR3 is 14 amino acids long.

CDR3 in amino acids: CASSLEGGGNTEAFF. The DNA for the CDR3 is TGCGCCAGCAGCTTGGAAGGTGGGGGGAACACTGAAGCTTTCTTT. V is TRBV5-1 and J is TRBJ1-1; D is possibly TRBD1 (5 bases). Germline loops: CDR1 SGHRS, CDR2 YFSETQ. Trimming left V 0 bases short and J 1 base short, with 10 bases between. This CDR3 is built from 15 residues.

Of note for this clone: Other DNA sequences in the same sample also yield this CDR3. The chain combines TRBV27 with TRBJ2-1; D assignment may be TRBD1 or TRBD2 (5 bases each). The CDR3 loop spans 14 amino acids. V was shortened by 6 bases and J by 4 bases, with 13 bases between the two germline ends. CDR1 MNHEY and CDR2 SMNVEV come from the germline V gene (reference sequence). The CDR3 loop is CASSLRGAYNEQFF. CDR3 bases: TGTGCCAGCAGCCTGAGGGGCGCGTACAATGAGCAGTTCTTC.

The chain uses TRBV7-9 and TRBJ2-3; D unclear. The CDR3 has 15 residues. Germline lookup yields CDR1 SEHNR and CDR2 FQNEAQ (reference sequence). V lost 2 bases and J 1 base, leaving 10 bases between the germline ends. The CDR3 nucleotides are TGTGCCAGCAGCTTATTTTTTGGAGGCACAGATACGCAGTATTTT. Translation gives CASSLFFGGTDTQYF.

This clone was seen only once. The chain combines TRBV9 with TRBJ2-2; 9 bases map to TRBD2. The CDR3 covers 16 residues. Germline V CDR1 and CDR2: SGDLS, YYNGEE. The junction had 7 bases not matched to a gene; V was cut back by 0 bases and J by 7 bases. The CDR3 DNA reads TGTGCCAGCAGCGTAGATGGTGCGGGAGGGTTCGGGGAGCTGTTTTTT. Its translation: CASSVDGAGGFGELFF. The variable domain in full, with the rest retrieved from reference TRBV9 and TRBJ2-2, is DSGVTQTPKHLITATGQRVTLRCSPRSGDLSVYWYQQSLDQGLQFLIQYYNGEERAKGNILERFSAQQFPDLHSELNLSSLELGDSALYFCASSVDGAGGFGELFFGEGSRLTVL.

To note about this clone: At the DNA level, this CDR3 is encoded by other sequences in the same sample as well. This chain uses TRBV11-2 with TRBJ2-1; 10 positions agree with TRBD2. Germline assignment: CDR1 SGHAT and CDR2 FQNNGV. Unmatched junction bases numbered 3, after V lost 1 base and J lost 12 bases. The CDR3 runs to 13 residues. The chain's CDR3 is CASSLGLAGGQFF. CDR3 in DNA: TGTGCCAGCAGCTTAGGTTTAGCGGGAGGGCAGTTCTTC.

The chain joins TRBV19 to TRBJ2-5; 9 nucleotides match TRBD1. CDR1 is LNHDA, CDR2 SQIVND, per germline (reference sequence). The trim removed 4 bases at V and 5 bases at J, leaving 5 bases unmatched. The CDR3 is 14 residues long. In DNA form, the CDR3 reads TGTGCCAGTAGTAGGACAGGGGCATATGAGACCCAGTACTTC. Translated, it gives CASSRTGAYETQYF.

V usage is TRBV2 and J usage is TRBJ2-2; D is undetermined. This CDR3 has 14 amino acids. CDR1 is SNHLY and CDR2 is FYNNEI in the germline V gene. The ends were cut back, 7 bases at V and 2 bases at J, with 11 bases in the middle. Here the CDR3 reads CASNEDGNTGELFF. CDR3 nucleotide sequence: TGTGCCAGCAATGAGGACGGAAACACCGGGGAGCTGTTTTTT.

The chain couples TRBV2 to TRBJ1-5; 10 nucleotides line up with TRBD1. Trimming took 10 bases from V and 6 from J; bases not matched to a gene: 9. Germline-derived CDR1 and CDR2 are SNHLY and FYNNEI. The CDR3 totals 14 residues. CDR3 in DNA: TGTGCCATCACCGGGACAGGGGAGGGTCAGCCCCAGCATTTT. Protein product: CAITGTGEGQPQHF. The variable domain in full, with the rest retrieved from reference TRBV2 and TRBJ1-5, is EPEVTQTPSHQVTQMGQEVILRCVPISNHLYFYWYRQILGQKVEFLVSFYNNEISEKSEIFDDQFSVERPDGSNFTLKIRSTKLEDSAMYFCAITGTGEGQPQHFGDGTRLSIL.

The chain combines TRBV7-9 with TRBJ2-7; tentatively, D is TRBD2 (6 bases). This CDR3 is built from 13 residues. The V end lost 6 bases, the J end lost 7 bases, and 16 bases lay between the germline ends. In germline, CDR1 is SEHNR, CDR2 FQNEAQ (reference sequence). The CDR3 nucleotides read TGTGCCAGCAGTCGGGACTTTCAGCTTGAGCAGTACTTC. The encoded protein is CASSRDFQLEQYF.

The rearrangement links TRBV5-4 to TRBJ1-4; TRBD1 agrees at 9 bases. The CDR3 has 19 amino acids. V dropped 1 base and J dropped 3; count of bases not matched to a gene: 13. The germline V gene has CDR1 SGHNT and CDR2 YYREEE (reference sequence). The CDR3, as DNA: TGTGCCAGCAGCTTGACCCCCGGGACAGGGAGGTCGGCTAATGAAAAACTGTTTTTT. This gives the protein CASSLTPGTGRSANEKLFF.

The genes are TRBV27 and TRBJ2-2; D uncertain. The CDR3 is 16 amino acids. The germline CDR1 and CDR2 sequences are MNHEY and SMNVEV (reference sequence). V lost 4 bases to trimming and J lost 0 bases, with 12 bases between them. CDR3 bases: TGTGCCAGCAGTTCAGGTCCGTCGCCGAACACCGGGGAGCTGTTTTTT. Protein: CASSSGPSPNTGELFF.

V is TRBV13 and J is TRBJ2-5; no definite D call. The CDR3 runs 14 residues. Germline V gives CDR1 PRHDT, CDR2 FYEKMQ (reference sequence). Trimming shortened V by 1 base and J by 0 bases, and 6 bases separated the two germline ends. The chain's CDR3 is CASSLVDHQETQYF. The DNA of the CDR3 is TGTGCCAGCAGCTTAGTGGACCACCAAGAGACCCAGTACTTC.

The V and J genes are TRBV18 and TRBJ1-6, with TRBD1 as a possible D gene (6 bases). The CDR3 spans 15 residues. The V and J ends lost 5 bases and 4 bases respectively, with 12 bases between them. The germline CDR1 and CDR2 sequences are KGHSH and LQKENI. The CDR3 DNA reads TGTGCCAGCTCAATGACAGGCGTTTATAATTCACCCCTCCACTTT. Translated, it gives CASSMTGVYNSPLHF.